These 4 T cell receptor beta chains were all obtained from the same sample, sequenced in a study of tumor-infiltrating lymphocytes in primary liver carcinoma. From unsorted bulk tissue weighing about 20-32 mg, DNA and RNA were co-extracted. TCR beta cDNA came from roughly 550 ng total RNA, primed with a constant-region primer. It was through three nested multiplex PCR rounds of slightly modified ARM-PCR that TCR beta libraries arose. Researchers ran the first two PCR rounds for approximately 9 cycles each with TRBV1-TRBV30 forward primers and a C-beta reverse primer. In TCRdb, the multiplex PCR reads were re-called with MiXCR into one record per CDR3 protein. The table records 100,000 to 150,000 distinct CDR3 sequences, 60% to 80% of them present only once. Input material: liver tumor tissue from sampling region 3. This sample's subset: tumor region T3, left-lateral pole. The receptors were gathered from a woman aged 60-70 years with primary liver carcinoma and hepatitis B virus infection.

The DNA for the CDR3 is TGTGCCAGCAGTTTGTCCGTGCAAGAGACCCAGTACTTC. This gives the protein CASSLSVQETQYF. The chain employs TRBV28 and TRBJ2-5, with unresolved D. Looked up from germline, CDR1 is MDHEN and CDR2 is SYDVKM. V was pared by 3 bases and J by 2 bases, with 7 bases between. This CDR3 spans 13 amino acids. The full variable domain, in which reference TRBV28 and TRBJ2-5 provide the parts outside the CDR3, is DVKVTQSSRYLVKRTGEKVFLECVQDMDHENMFWYRQDPGLGLRLIYFSYDVKMKEKGDIPEGYSVSREKKERFSLILESASTNQTSMYLCASSLSVQETQYFGPGTRLLVL.

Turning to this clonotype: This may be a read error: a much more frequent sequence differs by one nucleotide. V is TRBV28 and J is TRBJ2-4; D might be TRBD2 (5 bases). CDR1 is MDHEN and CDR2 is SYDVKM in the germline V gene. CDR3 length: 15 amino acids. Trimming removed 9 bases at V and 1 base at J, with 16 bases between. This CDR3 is CARSPGLGAKNIQYF. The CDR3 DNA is TGTGCCAGGAGTCCAGGACTCGGGGCCAAAAACATTCAGTACTTC.

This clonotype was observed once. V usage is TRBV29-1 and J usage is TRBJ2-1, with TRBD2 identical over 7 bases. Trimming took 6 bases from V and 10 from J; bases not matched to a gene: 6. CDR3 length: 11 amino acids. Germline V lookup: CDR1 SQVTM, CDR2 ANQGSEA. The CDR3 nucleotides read TGCAGCGTGAGGGTGGGAGGGGAGCAGTTCTTC. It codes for CSVRVGGEQFF.

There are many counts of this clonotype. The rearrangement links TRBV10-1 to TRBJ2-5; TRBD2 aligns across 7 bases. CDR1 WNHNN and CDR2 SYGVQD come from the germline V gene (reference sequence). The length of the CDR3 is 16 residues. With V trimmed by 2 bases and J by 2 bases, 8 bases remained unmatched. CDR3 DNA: TGCGCCAGCAGTGAGCCGCGGGGGAGGGCTCAAGAGACCCAGTACTTC. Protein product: CASSEPRGRAQETQYF.